One and the same sample provided the 9 T cell receptor beta chains below, sequenced in a study of T cells after yellow fever vaccination. TCRdb called the 5' RACE reads again in MiXCR, with one record for every CDR3 protein. Here the sample spans about 96,000 distinct CDR3 sequences, 7.5% to 10% being singletons. The sequences come from CD8+ T cells not binding an NS4B(214-222) dextramer, sorted from PBMCs, collected more than 13 days after the first yellow fever vaccination. Receptor source: a man aged 18 to 30 who received the YFV17D yellow fever vaccine.

This clonotype was counted only a few times. The chain recombines TRBV6-5 with TRBJ2-5; D may be TRBD1 or TRBD2 (6 bases each). V was pared by 2 bases and J by 6 bases, with 25 bases between. The CDR3 is 18 residues long. The germline V gene has CDR1 MNHEY and CDR2 SVGAGI. CDR3 residues: CASSYSQEGSGARKTQYF. CDR3 DNA sequence: TGTGCCAGCAGTTACAGCCAGGAGGGTTCGGGGGCCCGGAAGACCCAGTACTTC.

This clonotype was seen more than once but under ten times. The V gene is TRBV13, the J gene TRBJ2-1; no reliable D call. Trimming took off 5 bases at V and 5 bases at J, with 13 bases between the two ends. CDR1 and CDR2 from the germline V gene are PRHDT and FYEKMQ (reference sequence). The CDR3 runs 14 residues. The DNA for the CDR3 is TGTGCCAGCAGCGTCCGAAGGATAAACAATGAGCAGTTCTTC. Its translation: CASSVRRINNEQFF. Drawing the rest from reference TRBV13 and TRBJ2-1, the complete variable domain is AAGVIQSPRHLIKEKRETATLKCYPIPRHDTVYWYQQGPGQDPQFLISFYEKMQSDKGSIPDRFSAQQFSDYHSELNMSSLELGDSALYFCASSVRRINNEQFFGPGTRLTVL.

This clonotype was seen a few times. V gene TRBV6-1 combines with J gene TRBJ2-7; 7 bases fit TRBD2. The CDR3 sequence is 13 residues long. V shed 8 bases and J 4 bases; nucleotides not matched to a gene: 8. CDR1 and CDR2 from the germline V gene are MNHNS and SASEGT. As DNA, the CDR3 is TGTGCCAGCGGGGGGGGGACTGGATACGAGCAGTACTTC. Translated, it gives CASGGGTGYEQYF.

This chain links TRBV29-1 with TRBJ1-1; possibly TRBD1 for D (6 bases). Germline V gene data show CDR1 as SQVTM and CDR2 as ANQGSEA. This CDR3 region has 11 residues. Trimming stripped 7 bases from V and 11 bases from J, with 17 bases between. The CDR3: CSATQTGRAFF. The CDR3 nucleotides read TGCAGCGCGACCCAAACAGGGAGGGCTTTCTTT. Complete variable domain (other parts from reference TRBV29-1 and TRBJ1-1): SAVISQKPSRDICQRGTSLTIQCQVDSQVTMMFWYRQQPGQSLTLIATANQGSEATYESGFVIDKFPISRPNLTFSTLTVSNMSPEDSSIYLCSATQTGRAFFGQGTRLTVV.

V gene TRBV6-2 or TRBV6-3 combines with J gene TRBJ2-7; no clear D gene. The germline V gene has CDR1 MNHEY and CDR2 SVGEGT. The V and J ends lost 4 bases and 4 bases respectively, with 8 bases between them. The CDR3 is 12 amino acids. This CDR3 reads CASSSLKYEQYF. The CDR3, as DNA: TGTGCCAGCAGTTCATTGAAGTACGAGCAGTACTTC.

This clonotype has at least ten counts. The CDR3 protein is CASSQVDTSQETQYF. The CDR3 nucleotides read TGCGCCAGCAGCCAAGTAGACACAAGCCAAGAGACCCAGTACTTC. V is TRBV4-1 and J is TRBJ2-5, with D uncertain. In germline, CDR1 is MGHRA, CDR2 YSYEKL. The CDR3 loop spans 15 amino acids. Trimming shortened V by 1 base and J by 1 base, and 10 bases separated the two germline ends.

The table lists this clonotype with a few counts. The chain has TRBV20-1 and TRBJ2-1; 11 bases align to TRBD2. Germline V CDR1 and CDR2: DFQATT, SNEGSKA (reference sequence). This CDR3 has 15 amino acids. J gave up 1 base and V 1 base, and 0 bases lay outside the gene matches. The CDR3 sequence is CSARGTSGSYNEQFF. CDR3 DNA sequence: TGCAGTGCTAGAGGGACTAGCGGGTCCTACAATGAGCAGTTCTTC.

This clonotype has a single count. The chain carries TRBV7-6 and TRBJ2-2, with 7 bases lining up with TRBD2. Germline CDR1 is SGHVS and CDR2 is FNYEAQ. The V and J ends lost 4 bases and 6 bases, in that order; junction bases with no gene match: 8. CDR3 length: 15 residues. The CDR3 region is CASSSPGGIAGELFF. The CDR3 DNA reads as TGTGCCAGCAGCTCGCCCGGGGGGATTGCCGGGGAGCTGTTTTTT. Full variable domain (remainder filled in from reference TRBV7-6 and TRBJ2-2): GAGVSQSPRYKVTKRGQDVALRCDPISGHVSLYWYRQALGQGPEFLTYFNYEAQQDKSGLPNDRFSAERPEGSISTLTIQRTEQRDSAMYRCASSSPGGIAGELFFGEGSRLTVL.

The genes are TRBV6-4 and TRBJ2-5, with D possibly TRBD2 on 5 matching bases. Germline V gene sequence: CDR1 MRHNA, CDR2 SNTAGT. The CDR3 sequence is 15 residues long. Trimming left V 4 bases short and J 1 base short, with 13 bases between. The CDR3: CASSVYPSGQETQYF. The CDR3 nucleotides read TGTGCCAGCAGTGTATACCCCAGCGGCCAAGAGACCCAGTACTTC.